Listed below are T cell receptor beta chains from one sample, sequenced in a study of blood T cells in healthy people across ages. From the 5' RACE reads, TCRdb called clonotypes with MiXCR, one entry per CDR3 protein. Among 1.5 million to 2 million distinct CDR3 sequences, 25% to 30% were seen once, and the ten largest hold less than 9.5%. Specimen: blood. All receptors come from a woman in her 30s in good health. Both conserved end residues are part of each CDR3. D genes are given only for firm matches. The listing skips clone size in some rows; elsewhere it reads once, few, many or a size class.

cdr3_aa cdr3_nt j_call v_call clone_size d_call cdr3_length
CASSHGASGRDEQFF TGTGCCAGCAGCCACGGGGCTAGCGGGAGAGATGAGCAGTTCTTC TRBJ2-1 TRBV7-2 . TRBD2 15
CASSSGTSAKNIQYF TGCGCCAGCAGTTCCGGGACTAGCGCCAAAAACATTCAGTACTTC TRBJ2-4 TRBV5-1 few TRBD2 15
CASCFSGQETQYF TGTGCCAGCTGCTTTAGCGGGCAAGAGACCCAGTACTTC TRBJ2-5 TRBV12-3/TRBV12-4 many TRBD2 13
CASSVEDRLSYEQYF TGTGCCAGCAGCGTAGAGGACAGGCTCTCCTACGAGCAGTACTTC TRBJ2-7 TRBV9 many TRBD1 15
CASGDGNRRETQYF TGTGCCAGCGGGGACGGGAACCGACGGGAGACCCAGTACTTC TRBJ2-5 TRBV2 few . 14
CASSPGQTGTDTQYF TGTGCCAGCAGCCCAGGACAGACCGGCACAGATACGCAGTATTTT TRBJ2-3 TRBV5-5 . . 15
CASSLGLLAGGNIYEQCF TGTGCCAGCAGCTTAGGATTGCTAGCGGGAGGGAATATCTACGAGCAGTGCTTC TRBJ2-7 TRBV7-2 . TRBD2 18
CASSYGQGLGNTIYF TGTGCCAGCAGTTACGGACAGGGGTTAGGAAACACCATATATTTT TRBJ1-3 TRBV6-5 few TRBD1 15
CASGSRDGGLGEQYF TGTGCCAGCGGCTCCAGGGATGGGGGCCTTGGCGAGCAGTACTTC TRBJ2-7 TRBV7-9 . . 15
CSVVGGQGHNEQFF TGCAGCGTTGTGGGAGGACAGGGTCACAATGAGCAGTTCTTC TRBJ2-1 TRBV29-1 many TRBD1 14
CVSSPRLTTYEQYF TGTGTCAGCAGCCCTCGGCTGACTACCTACGAGCAGTACTTC TRBJ2-7 TRBV7-9 . . 14
CASSTRDSLNEQFF TGTGCCAGCAGTACTCGGGACAGCCTCAATGAGCAGTTCTTC TRBJ2-1 TRBV27 few TRBD1 14